This paragraph reports one TCR beta chain. The antigen is unknown. V lost 5 bases to trimming and J lost 8 bases, with 16 bases between them. The germline gives CDR1 MNHNS, CDR2 SASEGT. The CDR3 spans 15 residues. The authors built TCR beta libraries using iRepertoire HTBI primers and Arm-PCR of CDR3 regions. TCRdb passed the multiplex PCR reads through MiXCR, listing each CDR3 protein once. The repertoire holds fewer than 450,000 distinct CDR3 sequences, 20% to 30% seen once, with about a quarter in the top ten. Time point defined: persistent/refractory GD, antithyroid drugs over 5 years with positive TRAb. Researchers made the TCR library from RNA that was extracted from PBMCs. These data originate in a study of regulatory T cells in long-lasting Graves disease. Findings and limits, study-wide: Persistent disease showed a preference for TRBV28, TRBJ1-2 and TRBJ2-5.

This chain links TRBV6-1 with TRBJ1-6; the D is unclear. The clonotype comes from a female donor with Graves disease. The material was peripheral blood mononuclear cells (PBMCs), obtained when the disease was refractory, from a patient treated with antithyroid drugs. The CDR3: CASSPWADAHSPLHF. As DNA, the CDR3 is TGTGCCAGCAGTCCCTGGGCCGATGCCCATTCACCCCTCCACTTT.